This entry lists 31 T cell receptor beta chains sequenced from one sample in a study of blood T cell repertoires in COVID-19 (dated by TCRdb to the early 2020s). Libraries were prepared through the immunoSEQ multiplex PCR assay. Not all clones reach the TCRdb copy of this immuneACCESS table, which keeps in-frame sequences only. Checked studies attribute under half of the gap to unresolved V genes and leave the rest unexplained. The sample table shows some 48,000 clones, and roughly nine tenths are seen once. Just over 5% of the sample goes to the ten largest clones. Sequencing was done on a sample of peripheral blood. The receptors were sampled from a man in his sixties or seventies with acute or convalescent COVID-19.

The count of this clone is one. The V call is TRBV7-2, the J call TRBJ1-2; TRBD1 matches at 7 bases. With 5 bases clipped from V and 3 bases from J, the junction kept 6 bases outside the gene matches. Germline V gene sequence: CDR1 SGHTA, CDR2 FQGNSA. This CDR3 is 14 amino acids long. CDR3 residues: CASSRGQYDYGYTF. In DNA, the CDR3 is TGTGCCAGCAGCCGGGGACAGTACGACTATGGCTACACCTTC. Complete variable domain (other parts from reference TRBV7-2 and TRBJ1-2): GAGVSQSPSNKVTEKGKDVELRCDPISGHTALYWYRQSLGQGLEFLIYFQGNSAPDKSGLPSDRFSAERTGGSVSTLTIQRTQQEDSAVYLCASSRGQYDYGYTFGSGTRLTVV.

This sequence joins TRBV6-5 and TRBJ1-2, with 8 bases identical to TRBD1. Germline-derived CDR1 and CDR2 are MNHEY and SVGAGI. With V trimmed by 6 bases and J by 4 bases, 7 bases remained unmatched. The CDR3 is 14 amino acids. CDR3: CASRDAGGPYGYTF. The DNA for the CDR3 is TGTGCCAGCAGAGACGCAGGGGGCCCCTATGGCTACACCTTC.

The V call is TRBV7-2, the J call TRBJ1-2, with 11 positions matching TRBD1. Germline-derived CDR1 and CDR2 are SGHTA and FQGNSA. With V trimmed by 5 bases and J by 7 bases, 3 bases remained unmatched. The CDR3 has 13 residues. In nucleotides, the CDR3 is TGTGCCAGCAGCCGGGACAGGGGGGCTGGCTACACCTTC. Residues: CASSRDRGAGYTF.

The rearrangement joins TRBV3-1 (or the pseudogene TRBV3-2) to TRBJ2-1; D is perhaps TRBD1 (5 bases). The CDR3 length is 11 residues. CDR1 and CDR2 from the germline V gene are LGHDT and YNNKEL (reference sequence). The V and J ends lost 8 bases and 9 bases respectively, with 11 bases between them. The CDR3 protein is CASDRSGEQFF. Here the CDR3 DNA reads TGTGCCAGCGACAGAAGTGGTGAGCAGTTCTTC.

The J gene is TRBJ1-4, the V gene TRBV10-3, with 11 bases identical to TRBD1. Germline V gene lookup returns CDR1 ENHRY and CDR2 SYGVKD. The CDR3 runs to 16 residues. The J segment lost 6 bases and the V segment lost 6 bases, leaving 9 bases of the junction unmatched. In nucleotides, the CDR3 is TGTGCCATCAGCCGCGGCTCGGGACAGGGGGATGAAAAACTGTTTTTT. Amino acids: CAISRGSGQGDEKLFF.

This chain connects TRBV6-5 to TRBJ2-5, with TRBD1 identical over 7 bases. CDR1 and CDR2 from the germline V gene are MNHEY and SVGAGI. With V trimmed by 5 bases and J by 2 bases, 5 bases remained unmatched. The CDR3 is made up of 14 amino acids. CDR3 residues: CASSPGQHQETQYF. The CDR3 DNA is TGTGCCAGCAGTCCGGGACAGCATCAAGAGACCCAGTACTTC.

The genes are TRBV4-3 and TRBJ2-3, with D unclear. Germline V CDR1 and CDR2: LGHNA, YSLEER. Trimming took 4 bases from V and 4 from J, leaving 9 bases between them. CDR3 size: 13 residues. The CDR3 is CASSLSEADTQYF. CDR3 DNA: TGCGCCAGCAGCCTGAGTGAAGCAGATACGCAGTATTTT.

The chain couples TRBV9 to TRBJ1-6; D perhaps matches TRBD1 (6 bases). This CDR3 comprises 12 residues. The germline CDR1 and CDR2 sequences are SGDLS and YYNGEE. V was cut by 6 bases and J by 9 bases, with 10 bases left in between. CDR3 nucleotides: TGTGCCAGCAACAGGGAGGGTTCACCCCTCCACTTT. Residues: CASNREGSPLHF.

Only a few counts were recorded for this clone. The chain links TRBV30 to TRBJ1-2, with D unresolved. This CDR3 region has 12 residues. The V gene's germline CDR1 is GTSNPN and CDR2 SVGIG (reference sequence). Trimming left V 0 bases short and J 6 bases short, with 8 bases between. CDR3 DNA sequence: TGTGCCTGGAGTGTACGAGGGAATGGCTACACCTTC. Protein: CAWSVRGNGYTF.

CDR3 in amino acids: CASSQTGQGINQPQHF. CDR3 nucleotide sequence: TGTGCCAGCAGCCAGACGGGACAGGGGATAAATCAGCCCCAGCATTTT. The chain has TRBV3-1 (or the pseudogene TRBV3-2) and TRBJ1-5; 10 positions agree with TRBD1. CDR3 length: 16 residues. J lost 4 bases, V lost 3 bases, and 6 bases had no gene match. CDR1 LGHDT and CDR2 YNNKEL come from the germline V gene (reference sequence).

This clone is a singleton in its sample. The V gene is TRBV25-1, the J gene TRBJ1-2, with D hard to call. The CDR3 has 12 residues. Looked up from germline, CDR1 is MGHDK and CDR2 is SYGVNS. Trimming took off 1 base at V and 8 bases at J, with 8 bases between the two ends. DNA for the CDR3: TGTGCCAGCAGTGAATTGGGCCTAGGCTACACCTTC. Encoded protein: CASSELGLGYTF.

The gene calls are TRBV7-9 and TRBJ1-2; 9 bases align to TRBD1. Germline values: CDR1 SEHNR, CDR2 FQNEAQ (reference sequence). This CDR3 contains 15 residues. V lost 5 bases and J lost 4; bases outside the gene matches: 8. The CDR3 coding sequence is TGTGCCAGCAGCCCAGGACAGGGGAGGACCTATGGCTACACCTTC. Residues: CASSPGQGRTYGYTF.

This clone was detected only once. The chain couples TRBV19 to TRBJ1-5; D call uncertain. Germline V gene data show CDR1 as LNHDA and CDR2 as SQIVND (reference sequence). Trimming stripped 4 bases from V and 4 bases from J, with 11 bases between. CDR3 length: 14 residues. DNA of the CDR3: TGTGCCAGTAGTACCCGAGGGCTGAATCAGCCCCAGCATTTT. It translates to CASSTRGLNQPQHF.

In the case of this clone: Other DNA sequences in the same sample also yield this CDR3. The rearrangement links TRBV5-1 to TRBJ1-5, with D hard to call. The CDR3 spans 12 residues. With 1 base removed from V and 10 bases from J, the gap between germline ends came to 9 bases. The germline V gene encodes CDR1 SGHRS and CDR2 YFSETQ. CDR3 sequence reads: CASSLTGEPQHF. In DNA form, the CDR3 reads TGCGCCAGCAGCTTGACGGGTGAACCCCAGCATTTT.

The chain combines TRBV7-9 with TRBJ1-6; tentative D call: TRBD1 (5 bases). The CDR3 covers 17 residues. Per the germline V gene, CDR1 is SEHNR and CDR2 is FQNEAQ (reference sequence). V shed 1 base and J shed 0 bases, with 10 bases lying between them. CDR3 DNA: TGTGCCAGCAGCTTAGGGGGCGGAAGCTCCTATAATTCACCCCTCCACTTT. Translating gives CASSLGGGSSYNSPLHF.

This chain's CDR3 is CASSPDSLYGYTF. DNA for the CDR3: TGTGCCAGCTCACCAGACAGTCTCTATGGCTACACCTTC. The chain has TRBV18 and TRBJ1-2; the D gene is possibly TRBD1 (5 bases). V lost 2 bases and J lost 4, with 8 bases in between. CDR3 length: 13 residues. Germline CDR1 and CDR2: KGHSH and LQKENI.

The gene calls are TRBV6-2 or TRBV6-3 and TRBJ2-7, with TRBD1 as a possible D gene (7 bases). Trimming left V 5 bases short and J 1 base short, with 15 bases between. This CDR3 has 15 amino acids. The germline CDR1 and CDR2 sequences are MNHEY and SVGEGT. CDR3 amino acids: CASSQTGRSSYEQYF. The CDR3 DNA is TGTGCCAGCAGTCAGACAGGGAGGAGTTCCTACGAGCAGTACTTC.

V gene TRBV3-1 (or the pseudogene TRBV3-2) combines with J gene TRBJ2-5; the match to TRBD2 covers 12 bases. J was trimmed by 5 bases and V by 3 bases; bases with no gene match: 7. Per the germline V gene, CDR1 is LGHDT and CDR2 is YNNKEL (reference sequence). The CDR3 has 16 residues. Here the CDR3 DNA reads TGTGCCAGCAGCCATCGATCTAGCGGGGGGGTGGAGACCCAGTACTTC. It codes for CASSHRSSGGVETQYF.

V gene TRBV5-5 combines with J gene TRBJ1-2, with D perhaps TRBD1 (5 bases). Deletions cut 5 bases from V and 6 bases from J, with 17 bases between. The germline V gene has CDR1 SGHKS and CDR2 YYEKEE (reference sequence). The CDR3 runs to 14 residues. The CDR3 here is CASRRPGQGHGYTF. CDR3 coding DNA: TGTGCCAGCAGGAGGCCAGGGCAGGGCCATGGCTACACCTTC.

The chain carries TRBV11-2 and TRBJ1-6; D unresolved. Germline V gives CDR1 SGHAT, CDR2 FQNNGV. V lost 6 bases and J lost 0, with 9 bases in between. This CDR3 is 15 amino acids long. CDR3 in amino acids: CASRNSSSYNSPLHF. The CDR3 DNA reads TGTGCCAGCAGGAACTCGAGCTCCTATAATTCACCCCTCCACTTT.

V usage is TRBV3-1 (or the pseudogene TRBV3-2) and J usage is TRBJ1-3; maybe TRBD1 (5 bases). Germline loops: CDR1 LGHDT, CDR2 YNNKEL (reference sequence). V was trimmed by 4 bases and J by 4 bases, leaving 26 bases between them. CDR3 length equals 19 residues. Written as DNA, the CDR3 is TGTGCCAGCAGCCGGGGACTCCGGGCGCAACCCCCTGGGGGAAACACCATATATTTT. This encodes CASSRGLRAQPPGGNTIYF.

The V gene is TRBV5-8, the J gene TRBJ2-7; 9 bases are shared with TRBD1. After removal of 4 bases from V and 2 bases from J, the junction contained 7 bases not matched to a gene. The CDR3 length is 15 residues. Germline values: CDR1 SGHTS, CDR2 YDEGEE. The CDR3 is CASSPPGTGTYEQYF. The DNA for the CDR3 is TGTGCCAGCAGCCCCCCAGGGACAGGGACCTACGAGCAGTACTTC.

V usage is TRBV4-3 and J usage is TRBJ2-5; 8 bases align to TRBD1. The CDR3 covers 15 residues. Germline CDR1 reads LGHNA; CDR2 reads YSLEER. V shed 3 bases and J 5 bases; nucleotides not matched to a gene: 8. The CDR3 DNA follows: TGCGCCAGCAGCCAGGGACAGGCCTTCCGGGAGACCCAGTACTTC. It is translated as CASSQGQAFRETQYF.

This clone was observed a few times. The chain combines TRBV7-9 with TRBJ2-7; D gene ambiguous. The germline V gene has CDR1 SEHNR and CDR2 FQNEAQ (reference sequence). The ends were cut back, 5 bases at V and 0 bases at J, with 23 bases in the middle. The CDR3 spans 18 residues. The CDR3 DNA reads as TGTGCCAGCAGCCCAAAGCTCCGACTGGCAAGTCCCTCCTACGAGCAGTACTTC. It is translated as CASSPKLRLASPSYEQYF.

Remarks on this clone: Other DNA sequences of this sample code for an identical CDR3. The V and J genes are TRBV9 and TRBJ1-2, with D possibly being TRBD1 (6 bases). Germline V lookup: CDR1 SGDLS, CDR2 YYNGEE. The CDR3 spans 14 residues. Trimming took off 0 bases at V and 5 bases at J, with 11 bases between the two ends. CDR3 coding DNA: TGTGCCAGCAGCGTAGATGAAGGGGGATATGGCTACACCTTC. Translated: CASSVDEGGYGYTF.

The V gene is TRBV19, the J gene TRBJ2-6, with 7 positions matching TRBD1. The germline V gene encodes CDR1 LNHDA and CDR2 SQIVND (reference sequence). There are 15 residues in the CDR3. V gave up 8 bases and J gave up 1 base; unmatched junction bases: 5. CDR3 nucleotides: TGTGCCAGTCAGACAGGGATATCTGGGGCCAACGTCCTGACTTTC. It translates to CASQTGISGANVLTF.

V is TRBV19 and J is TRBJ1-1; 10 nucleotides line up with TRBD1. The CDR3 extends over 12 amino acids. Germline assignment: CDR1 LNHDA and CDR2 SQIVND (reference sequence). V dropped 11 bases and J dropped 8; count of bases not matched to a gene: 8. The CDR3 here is CAAGQGPSEAFF. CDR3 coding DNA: TGTGCCGCGGGACAGGGGCCCAGCGAAGCTTTCTTT.

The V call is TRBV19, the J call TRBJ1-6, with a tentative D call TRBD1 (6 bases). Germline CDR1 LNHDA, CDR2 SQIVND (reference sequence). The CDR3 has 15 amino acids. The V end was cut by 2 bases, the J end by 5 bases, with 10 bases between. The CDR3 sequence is CASSISAGDNSPLHF. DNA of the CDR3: TGTGCCAGTAGTATATCGGCAGGGGATAATTCACCCCTCCACTTT.

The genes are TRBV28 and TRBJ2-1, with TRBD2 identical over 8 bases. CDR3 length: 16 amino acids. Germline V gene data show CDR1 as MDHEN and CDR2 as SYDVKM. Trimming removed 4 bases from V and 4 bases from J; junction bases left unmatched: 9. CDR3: CASSSPGGEDYNEQFF. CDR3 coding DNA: TGTGCCAGCAGTTCCCCCGGGGGGGAGGATTACAATGAGCAGTTCTTC. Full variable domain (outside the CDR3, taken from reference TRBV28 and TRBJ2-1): DVKVTQSSRYLVKRTGEKVFLECVQDMDHENMFWYRQDPGLGLRLIYFSYDVKMKEKGDIPEGYSVSREKKERFSLILESASTNQTSMYLCASSSPGGEDYNEQFFGPGTRLTVL.

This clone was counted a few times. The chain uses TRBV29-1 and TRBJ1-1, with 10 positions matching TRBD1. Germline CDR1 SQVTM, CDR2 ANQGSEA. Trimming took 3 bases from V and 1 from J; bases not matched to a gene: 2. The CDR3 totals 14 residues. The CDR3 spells CSVEGDRGNTEAFF. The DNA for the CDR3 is TGCAGCGTTGAGGGGGACAGGGGGAACACTGAAGCTTTCTTT.

The CDR3 protein is CASRWTGGSPLHF. CDR3 DNA: TGTGCCAGTAGGTGGACAGGGGGATCACCCCTCCACTTT. This chain uses TRBV19 with TRBJ1-6; 10 positions match TRBD1. V was pared by 6 bases and J by 10 bases, with 3 bases of the junction left unmatched. The length of the CDR3 is 13 residues. CDR1 and CDR2 (germline): LNHDA, SQIVND (reference sequence).